Only one count was recorded for the clone carrying this T cell receptor (beta chain). This entry comes from a study of cytomegalovirus exposure and HLA in healthy donors. Germline CDR1 is SGHRS and CDR2 is YFSETQ. The CDR3 contains 14 residues. With 7 bases removed from V and 8 bases from J, the gap between germline ends came to 20 bases. This PCR relied on a set of 60 Vbeta primers and 13 Jbeta primers. Assay used: immunoSEQ multiplex PCR; TCRdb lists only in-frame clones, some missing. The table records approximately 240,000 clones, 70% to 85% of them present only once. The source of this sequence is a woman aged 40 to 55 in good health and CMV-seronegative. J is TRBJ2-3 and V is TRBV5-1, with TRBD2 as a possible D gene (5 bases). Sequencing input: PBMCs. The CDR3 region is CASGESLAIGTQYF. CDR3 bases: TGCGCCAGCGGGGAATCTTTAGCGATAGGTACGCAGTATTTT.